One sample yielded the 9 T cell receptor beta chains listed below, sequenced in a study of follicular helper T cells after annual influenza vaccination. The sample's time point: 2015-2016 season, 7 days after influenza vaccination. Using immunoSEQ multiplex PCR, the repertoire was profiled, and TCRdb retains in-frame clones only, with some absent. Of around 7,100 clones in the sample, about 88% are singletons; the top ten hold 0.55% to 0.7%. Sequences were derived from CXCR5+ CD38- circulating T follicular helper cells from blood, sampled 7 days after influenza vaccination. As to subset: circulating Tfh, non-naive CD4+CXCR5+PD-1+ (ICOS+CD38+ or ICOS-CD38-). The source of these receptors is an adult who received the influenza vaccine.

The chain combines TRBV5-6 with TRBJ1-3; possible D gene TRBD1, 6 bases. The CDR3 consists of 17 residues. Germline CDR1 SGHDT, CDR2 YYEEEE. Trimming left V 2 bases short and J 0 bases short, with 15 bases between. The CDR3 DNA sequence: TGTGCCAGCAGCTTTTGGACAGCCGCCCTCTCTGGAAACACCATATATTTT. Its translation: CASSFWTAALSGNTIYF.

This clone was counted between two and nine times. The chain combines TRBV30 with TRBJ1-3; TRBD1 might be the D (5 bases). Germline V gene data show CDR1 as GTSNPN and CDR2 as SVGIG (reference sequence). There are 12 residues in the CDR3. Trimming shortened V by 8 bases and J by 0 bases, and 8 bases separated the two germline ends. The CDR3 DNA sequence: TGTGCCCGCGACAGCTCTGGAAACACCATATATTTT. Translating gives CARDSSGNTIYF.

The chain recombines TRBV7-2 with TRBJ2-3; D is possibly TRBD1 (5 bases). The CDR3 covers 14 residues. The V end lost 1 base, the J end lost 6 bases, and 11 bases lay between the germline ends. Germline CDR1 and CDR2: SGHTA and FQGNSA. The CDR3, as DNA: TGTGCCAGCAGCTTAGGGCAGGGTAGGGATACGCAGTATTTT. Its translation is CASSLGQGRDTQYF.

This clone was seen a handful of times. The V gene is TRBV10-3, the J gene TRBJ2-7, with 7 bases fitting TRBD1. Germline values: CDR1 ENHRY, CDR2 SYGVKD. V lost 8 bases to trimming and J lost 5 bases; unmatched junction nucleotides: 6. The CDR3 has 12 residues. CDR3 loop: CAIRQGSHEQYF. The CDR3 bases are TGTGCCATCCGACAGGGAAGTCACGAGCAGTACTTC.

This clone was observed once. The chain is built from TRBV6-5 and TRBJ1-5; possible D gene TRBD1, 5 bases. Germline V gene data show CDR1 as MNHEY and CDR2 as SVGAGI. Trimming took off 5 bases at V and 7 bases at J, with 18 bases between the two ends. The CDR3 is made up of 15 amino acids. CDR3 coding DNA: TGTGCCAGCAGTAAAACGGCAGGGATTTGGCAGCCCCAGCATTTT. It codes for CASSKTAGIWQPQHF.

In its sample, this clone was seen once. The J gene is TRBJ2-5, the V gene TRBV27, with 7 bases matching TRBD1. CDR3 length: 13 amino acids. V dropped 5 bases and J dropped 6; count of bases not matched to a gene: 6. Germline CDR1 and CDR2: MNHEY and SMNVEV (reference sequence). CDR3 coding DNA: TGTGCCAGCAGTGTAACAGGGGTAAAGACCCAGTACTTC. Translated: CASSVTGVKTQYF.

The chain's CDR3 is CASSIRRAGTSHNEQFF. CDR3 coding DNA: TGTGCCAGTAGTATAAGACGTGCGGGGACTAGTCACAATGAGCAGTTCTTC. The J gene is TRBJ2-1, the V gene TRBV19; the match to TRBD2 covers 8 bases. This CDR3 comprises 17 residues. Germline V CDR1 and CDR2: LNHDA, SQIVND (reference sequence). The J segment lost 5 bases and the V segment lost 2 bases, leaving 11 bases of the junction unmatched.

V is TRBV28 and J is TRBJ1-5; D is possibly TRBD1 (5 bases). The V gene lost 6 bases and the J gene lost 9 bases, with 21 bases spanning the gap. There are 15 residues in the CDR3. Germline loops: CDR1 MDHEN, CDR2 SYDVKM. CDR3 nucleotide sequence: TGTGCCAGCAGCAGATTAGGGACCGGAGCCGCGCCCCAGCATTTT. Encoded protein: CASSRLGTGAAPQHF.

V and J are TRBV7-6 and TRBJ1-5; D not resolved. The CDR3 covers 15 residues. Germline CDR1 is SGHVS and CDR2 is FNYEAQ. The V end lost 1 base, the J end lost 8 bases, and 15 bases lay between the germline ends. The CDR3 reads CASSLGSGPKEPQHF. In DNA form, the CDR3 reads TGTGCCAGCAGCTTAGGCTCAGGACCGAAAGAGCCCCAGCATTTT.